This T cell receptor (beta chain) was identified in a study of T cells in Graves' hyperthyroidism and ophthalmopathy. Study results and caveats: Most thyroid-expanded clonotypes above 0.001 were also found in blood. Patients with ophthalmopathy were separated from those with stable hyperthyroidism by a 13 V-J model.

Trimming stripped 4 bases from V and 1 base from J, with 14 bases between. CDR1 and CDR2 from the germline V gene are SQVTM and ANQGSEA. The CDR3 consists of 14 residues. RNA transcripts yielded amplified TCR beta CDR3 regions. The TCR CDR3 first-round RT-PCR relied on the HTBI primer set. TCRdb analysed the multiplex PCR reads with MiXCR anew, one entry per CDR3 protein. This table has 250,000 to 400,000 distinct CDR3 sequences, roughly 13% appearing once. Roughly 9.1 ml of fresh peripheral blood supplied the PBMCs. In the case of this clonotype: As yet, its antigen is unknown.

The source is a woman aged 40 to 50 with Graves' ophthalmopathy. The V gene is TRBV29-1, the J gene TRBJ2-7; D tentatively fits TRBD1 or TRBD2 (6 bases each). The sample taken for sequencing was blood. The CDR3 protein is CSVGGGGGSYEQYF. The DNA for the CDR3 is TGCAGCGTTGGGGGCGGAGGGGGTTCCTACGAGCAGTACTTC.